Detailed here is one T cell receptor (beta chain). Assay used: immunoSEQ multiplex PCR; TCRdb lists only in-frame clones, some missing. Counted here are over 120,000 clones, roughly 88% occurring once; the ten biggest clones make up over 1.5%. This sample is drawn from a study of blood T cell repertoires in COVID-19. Sequenced input: peripheral blood. This receptor was taken from a man between 65 and 79 years old with acute or convalescent COVID-19.

The CDR3 DNA follows: TGCAGCGTTGAAGTGTTCGGTTTCACCTCAGATACGCAGTATTTT. It specifies CSVEVFGFTSDTQYF. This rearrangement joins TRBV29-1 to TRBJ2-3; no firm D call. Germline V CDR1 and CDR2: SQVTM, ANQGSEA. CDR3 length: 15 amino acids. Trimming stripped 1 base from V and 4 bases from J, with 15 bases between.